The clone carrying this TCR beta chain is a singleton in its sample. The CDR3 contains 14 residues. Trimming removed 5 bases from V and 2 bases from J, with 10 bases in between. CDR1 MGHRA and CDR2 YSYEKL come from the germline V gene. The data stem from a study of long-term antiretroviral therapy in people with HIV. Survey-level immunoSEQ v3.0 assays were run. This table comes from immunoSEQ multiplex PCR, and its TCRdb copy is limited to in-frame clones, with some not included. The repertoire includes over 30,000 clones, approximately 84% of them detected once, and over 7% sits in the top ten. The chain uses TRBV4-1 and TRBJ1-5, with D unclear. The sample here was unsorted PBMCs, taken 3.1 years after starting antiretroviral therapy. This clonotype was sampled from a woman aged 45-60 years with HIV. CDR3 nucleotide sequence: TGCGCCAGCAGCTTTCCCGGGGGCAATCAGCCCCAGCATTTT. Translation gives CASSFPGGNQPQHF.